What follows are 15 T cell receptor beta chains derived from one specimen sequenced in a study of molecular identifiers for immune sequencing clone quantification. Using its own MiXCR run on the PCR reads, TCRdb lists one record per CDR3 protein. The table records 62,000 or so distinct CDR3 sequences, roughly 20% of them present only once. The material sequenced was naive CD8+ T cells from blood, with Jurkat cell RNA spiked in. Indicated subset: FACS-sorted CD8+CD4-CCR7+CD45RA+ naive T cells. The source is a human donor in good health. Some libraries in this study had Jurkat cell RNA spiked in.

There are many counts of this clonotype. Written as DNA, the CDR3 is TGTGCCAGCAGCTACGCCGGACTAGCGGTTAATGAGCAGTTCTTC. Translated, it gives CASSYAGLAVNEQFF. V gene TRBV9 combines with J gene TRBJ2-1; 10 nucleotides align to TRBD2. V lost 4 bases to trimming and J lost 7 bases; unmatched junction nucleotides: 8. Germline CDR1 and CDR2: SGDLS and YYNGEE. The CDR3 has 15 residues.

V usage is TRBV28 and J usage is TRBJ2-7; unclear D gene. The CDR3 is 14 residues long. Germline V lookup: CDR1 MDHEN, CDR2 SYDVKM. Trimming pared 3 bases from V and 0 bases from J, leaving 9 bases between. The CDR3 coding sequence is TGTGCCAGCAGTTTTAACGGCTTCTCCTACGAGCAGTACTTC. It yields the protein CASSFNGFSYEQYF. The entire variable domain, with the rest obtained from reference TRBV28 and TRBJ2-7, is as follows: DVKVTQSSRYLVKRTGEKVFLECVQDMDHENMFWYRQDPGLGLRLIYFSYDVKMKEKGDIPEGYSVSREKKERFSLILESASTNQTSMYLCASSFNGFSYEQYFGPGTRLTVT.

As concerns this clonotype: A much larger clone lies a single base off, so this may be a read error. CDR3 DNA: TGTGCCAGCAGCTTAGCGCCGACAGAATCCTACGGGCAGTACTTC. It translates to CASSLAPTESYGQYF. The chain recombines TRBV7-9 with TRBJ2-7; tentative D call: TRBD1 (5 bases). This CDR3 region has 15 residues. Germline assignment: CDR1 SEHNR and CDR2 FQNEAQ (reference sequence).

This clonotype was detected a few times. The chain employs TRBV12-3 or TRBV12-4 and TRBJ2-7; TRBD2 matches at 9 bases. Germline trimming cut 1 base from V and 2 bases from J; bases unmatched to any gene: 3. The CDR3 is 15 amino acids. The CDR3 DNA follows: TGTGCCAGCAGTTTAGGCGGGAGGGCCCCCTACGAGCAGTACTTC. As protein: CASSLGGRAPYEQYF.

The rearrangement joins TRBV20-1 to TRBJ2-7; TRBD2 aligns across 8 bases. The CDR3 is 12 residues long. Germline lookup yields CDR1 DFQATT and CDR2 SNEGSKA (reference sequence). J lost 2 bases, V lost 5 bases, and 2 bases had no gene match. The CDR3 reads CSARGGAYEQYF. CDR3 DNA: TGCAGTGCTCGGGGGGGGGCCTACGAGCAGTACTTC.

In its sample, this clonotype was seen many times. The genes are TRBV6-2 or TRBV6-3 and TRBJ2-1, with TRBD2 identical over 7 bases. Germline V gives CDR1 MNHEY, CDR2 SVGEGT. This CDR3 has 18 amino acids. V lost 2 bases to trimming and J lost 2 bases; unmatched junction nucleotides: 12. The CDR3 sequence is CASSYLGTSVTTYNEQFF. CDR3 in DNA: TGTGCCAGCAGTTACCTGGGAACTAGCGTTACGACCTACAATGAGCAGTTCTTC.

Concerning this clonotype itself: This may come from a read error, since a much larger clone is one base off. CDR3 coding DNA: TGTGCCAGTAGTATAACTGGAGCGGGACTCGACGAGCAGTACTTC. Amino acids: CASSITGAGLDEQYF. The chain joins TRBV19 to TRBJ2-7, with TRBD2 matching 7 bases. The trim removed 2 bases at V and 5 bases at J, leaving 9 bases unmatched. CDR1 and CDR2 from the germline V gene are LNHDA and SQIVND (reference sequence). The CDR3 length is 15 residues.

This clonotype has only a few counts. The chain links TRBV15 to TRBJ1-1, with D unresolved. The CDR3 runs 15 residues. Per germline, CDR1 LNHNV and CDR2 YYDKDF (reference sequence). Deletions cut 5 bases from V and 4 bases from J, with 17 bases between. CDR3 sequence: CATSPIRGEGTEAFF. The CDR3 nucleotides read TGTGCCACCAGCCCCATACGGGGTGAGGGCACTGAAGCTTTCTTT.

This clonotype has a count of ten or more. The chain couples TRBV7-9 to TRBJ1-2, with D uncertain. The germline V gene encodes CDR1 SEHNR and CDR2 FQNEAQ (reference sequence). The CDR3 loop spans 17 amino acids. Trimming removed 8 bases from V and 4 bases from J, with 26 bases in between. The CDR3 here is CASANPSIGIPIYGYTF. DNA of the CDR3: TGTGCCAGCGCAAATCCCAGCATCGGAATACCCATCTATGGCTACACCTTC.

This clonotype was picked up many times. The chain links TRBV4-1 to TRBJ2-3, with a weak D call TRBD1 (6 bases). Germline V gene data show CDR1 as MGHRA and CDR2 as YSYEKL. The CDR3 loop spans 14 amino acids. V shed 3 bases and J shed 1 base, with 8 bases lying between them. The CDR3 loop is CASSHPGGTDTQYF. The DNA for the CDR3 is TGCGCCAGCAGCCACCCAGGGGGCACAGATACGCAGTATTTT.

This clonotype showed up many times. The chain combines TRBV6-5 with TRBJ2-2; D not resolved. Germline V gene sequence: CDR1 MNHEY, CDR2 SVGAGI. Trimming cost V 7 bases and J 4 bases, with 10 bases left between them. The CDR3 has 13 amino acids. This CDR3 is CASTETATGELFF. CDR3 DNA sequence: TGTGCCAGCACAGAGACCGCCACCGGGGAGCTGTTTTTT.

This clonotype was seen many times. The chain combines TRBV6-5 with TRBJ2-7; tentatively, D is TRBD2 (6 bases). The CDR3 extends over 15 amino acids. Trimming took off 4 bases at V and 2 bases at J, with 15 bases between the two ends. Germline V gene sequence: CDR1 MNHEY, CDR2 SVGAGI. The CDR3 DNA reads TGTGCCAGCAGTTCAACCGGGACTCATCCCTACGAGCAGTACTTC. It translates to CASSSTGTHPYEQYF.

This clonotype appeared many times. Because it lacks the conserved phenylalanine or tryptophan at the end, this CDR3 is likely a read error. No DNA is shown, since the ends of the CDR3 on it are uncertain; the CDR3 is the one TCRdb lists. The chain has TRBV6-6 and TRBJ2-3; the listed D gene, TRBD2, was not tested against the DNA. CDR1 MNHNY and CDR2 SVGAGI come from the germline V gene (reference sequence). The CDR3 spans 12 residues, counting both ends. CDR3: CASSYGGTEVLI.

The gene calls are TRBV12-3 or TRBV12-4 and TRBJ1-5; 10 nucleotides line up with TRBD1. J gave up 6 bases and V 3 bases, and 8 bases lay outside the gene matches. The CDR3 is made up of 16 amino acids. The CDR3 region has the DNA TGTGCCAGCAGTTTGGCCGGACAGGGGGTAGGTCAGCCCCAGCATTTT. Translated: CASSLAGQGVGQPQHF.

This clonotype has a count of ten or more. This chain uses TRBV9 with TRBJ2-7, with D uncertain. V lost 3 bases, J lost 3 bases, and 22 bases lay in between. This CDR3 contains 17 residues. Germline assignment: CDR1 SGDLS and CDR2 YYNGEE. CDR3 in DNA: TGTGCCAGCAGCGCCGACCCAAGTAGGCCAGGATTCTACGAGCAGTACTTC. Its protein product is CASSADPSRPGFYEQYF.